The 3 T cell receptor beta chains reported below all come from one sample, sequenced in a study of identical twins. TCRdb ran MiXCR on the 5' RACE reads and lists one entry per CDR3 protein. The top ten hold 0.91% of the sample, which has 500,000 or so distinct CDR3 sequences, less than 25% seen once. This sample also belongs to another study, concerning T cells expressing NK-cell markers.

Sequenced: CD4+ T cells sorted from blood. These receptors came from a woman under 30 in good health.

This clonotype showed up many times. V is TRBV12-3 or TRBV12-4 and J is TRBJ1-2; TRBD1 is a possible D gene (6 bases). V lost 1 base to trimming and J lost 8 bases, with 14 bases between them. This CDR3 is built from 14 residues. CDR3 nucleotides: TGTGCCAGCAGTTTAGGGCCCCTGAGGGGGGGCTACACCTTC. Translating gives CASSLGPLRGGYTF.

This clonotype was observed at least ten times. This chain links TRBV7-2 with TRBJ2-1; 8 nucleotides match TRBD2. Trimming took 6 bases from V and 4 from J; bases not matched to a gene: 8. The CDR3 contains 15 residues. Per the germline V gene, CDR1 is SGHTA and CDR2 is FQGNSA. The CDR3 nucleotides are TGTGCCAGCAGAGTCGGGCTAGCGGGTTACAATGAGCAGTTCTTC. Translated: CASRVGLAGYNEQFF. The whole variable domain, remainder taken from reference TRBV7-2 and TRBJ2-1, is GAGVSQSPSNKVTEKGKDVELRCDPISGHTALYWYRQSLGQGLEFLIYFQGNSAPDKSGLPSDRFSAERTGGSVSTLTIQRTQQEDSAVYLCASRVGLAGYNEQFFGPGTRLTVL.

The rearrangement links TRBV12-3 or TRBV12-4 to TRBJ2-7, with 7 nucleotides matching TRBD2. The V gene end was trimmed by 3 bases and the J gene end by 2 bases; junction bases not matched to a gene: 7. This CDR3 is built from 15 residues. The chain's CDR3 is CASSLRGGETYEQYF. CDR3 nucleotide sequence: TGTGCCAGCAGTTTGAGGGGAGGGGAAACCTACGAGCAGTACTTC.